This T cell receptor (beta chain) was identified in a study of T cells in Graves' hyperthyroidism and ophthalmopathy (dated by TCRdb to between 2018 and 2020). For the study in its entirety: Peripheral blood samples were taken at initial diagnosis, before any treatment was given. A discovery cohort of about a hundred patients, about 40 with Graves' ophthalmopathy and fewer than 65 with stable Graves' hyperthyroidism, was used to find distinguishing TCR V-J signatures. Prospective prediction of ophthalmopathy was tested in an independent validation cohort consisting of fewer than 20 hyperthyroidism patients and 15 to 17 patients who later progressed to ophthalmopathy. For training and testing, the approximately 92 patients in the discovery cohort were randomly divided in a 7:3 ratio. Thyroid tissue and blood T-cell repertoires from roughly 6 Graves' hyperthyroidism patients were also compared in the study. Once sampling was done, hyperthyroidism patients were given methimazole at a starting dose of 30 mg daily, whereas ophthalmopathy patients were given high-dose intravenous methylprednisolone. TCR Vbeta CDR3 sequencing of 140 or so peripheral blood samples (around 45 ophthalmopathy, about 75 hyperthyroidism and some 17 progressor patients) is reported in the paper. The investigation overall reported the following: Most expanded thyroid clonotypes (frequency above 0.001) were also detected in blood, suggesting blood repertoires may reflect thyroid immune responses. In validation, progression to ophthalmopathy was predicted by the model with roughly 69% sensitivity and 72.22% specificity, a median of approximately 6.5 months before onset. In cross-validation, a model built on a 13 V-J signature told ophthalmopathy apart from stable hyperthyroidism with about 90% sensitivity and 81% to 82% specificity, and in testing the same model reached 80%/75%. Sample size was not statistically predetermined, and investigators were not blinded to group allocation.

This clonotype was found many times. The target of this receptor is not known. No base-level quality is on record; no much larger clone is a single base apart. The TCR beta CDR3 regions were amplified from the RNA transcripts. The TCR CDR3 was subjected to a first round of RT-PCR using the HTBI primer set and the Qiagen OneStep RT-PCR kit. A second multiplex PCR round built the libraries, followed by size selection and purification. Sequencing of the libraries was done on an Illumina HiSeq2000 using paired-end 100 bp reads. The published analysis was carried out like this. SOAPnuke was used to process the raw data, throwing out any read that contained adapters or uncalled bases, had a mean Phred below 15, or lacked an exact constant-primer or identifier match. High-quality paired reads were merged using COPE v1.2.5, and each unique nucleotide sequence was defined as a clonotype. Clonotypes were aligned to IMGT TRBV, TRBD and TRBJ reference segments using MiTCR v1.1. The analysis was restricted to V-J combinations with a frequency above 0.0001, which together covered 99% to 99.2% of the repertoires. The TCS score was defined as the ratio of F50 (clonal expansion) to E x V (chaos), calculated using BLOSUM62-based TCRdist between CDR3 peptides within each V-J. Welch's t-statistics and random forest reduced around 520 V-J features to about 12, which were used in a naive Bayes classifier (R e1071). TCRdb reworked the public reads: Q25 trimming with fastp, MiXCR clone assembly, productive beta chains retained. Under each unique CDR3 protein, matching rows form one entry showing the most common genes and DNA. Clone size and V and J calls follow TCRdb, not the original study. The sample table lists around 500,000 distinct CDR3 sequences, less than 15% of them with a count of one. The top ten clones comprise around 14% of the sample.

A patient counted as having stable Graves' hyperthyroidism if no progression to ophthalmopathy occurred over 18 months of follow-up. The hyperthyroidism patients were between 18 and 65 years old and newly diagnosed, with a disease duration of less than 2 months. Exclusion was applied to patients with uncontrolled infections, other autoimmune diseases, pregnancy or lactation. Diagnoses were established on the basis of clinical symptoms, serum thyroxine and TRAb, thyroid ultrasound, and orbital computed tomography. PBMCs were separated from around 9.1 ml of fresh peripheral blood using Ficoll-Paque density gradient centrifugation. Trizol reagent was used to extract total RNA, and RNA quality was then checked on an Agilent 2100 Bioanalyzer. From V the trimming removes 3 bases and from J it removes 1 base, while the gene matches leave 8 bases of the junction unaccounted for. CDR3 length: 15 amino acids, cysteine to phenylalanine. Of all the DNA, just the CDR3 is kept, 45 bases in frame from base 1. Per the germline V gene (reference sequence), DFQATT is the CDR1 and SNEGSKA is the CDR2.

The chain couples TRBV20-1 to TRBJ2-7, and 8 bases in between align with TRBD2. The sequence came from a woman aged 40 to 50 with Graves' hyperthyroidism. Material: blood. The nucleotides read TGCAGTGCTAGTCAGAGTAGCGGGACGTCCTACGAGCAGTACTTC. Its coded protein is CSASQSSGTSYEQYF.